This T cell receptor (beta chain) was observed in a study of regulatory T cells in long-lasting Graves disease. From germline, CDR1 is SGHRS and CDR2 YFSETQ. The V and J ends lost 9 bases and 5 bases, in that order; junction bases with no gene match: 14. CDR3 length: 15 residues. Remarks on this clonotype: Its target is unknown.

Investigators prepared the TCR beta libraries by applying iRepertoire HTBI primers and Arm-PCR of CDR3 regions. From the multiplex PCR reads, TCRdb called clonotypes with MiXCR, one entry per CDR3 protein. This table holds 350,000 to 500,000 distinct CDR3 sequences, 21% found once. Time point described: persistent/refractory GD, antithyroid drugs over 5 years with positive TRAb. RNA isolated from PBMCs was used to make the TCR library. The study, taken as a whole, reports: Among samples with persistent disease, TRBV28, TRBJ1-2 and TRBJ2-5 were favored. Persistent Graves' disease cases displayed lower TCR diversity than newly diagnosed ones.

The sample was peripheral blood mononuclear cells (PBMCs), taken when the disease was refractory, from a patient treated with antithyroid drugs. The receptor was derived from a female donor with Graves disease. The chain links TRBV5-1 to TRBJ2-7; TRBD2 aligns across 10 bases. The CDR3 region is CANSVAGGSPNEQYF. The CDR3 bases are TGCGCCAACAGTGTAGCGGGAGGCTCTCCGAACGAGCAGTACTTC.